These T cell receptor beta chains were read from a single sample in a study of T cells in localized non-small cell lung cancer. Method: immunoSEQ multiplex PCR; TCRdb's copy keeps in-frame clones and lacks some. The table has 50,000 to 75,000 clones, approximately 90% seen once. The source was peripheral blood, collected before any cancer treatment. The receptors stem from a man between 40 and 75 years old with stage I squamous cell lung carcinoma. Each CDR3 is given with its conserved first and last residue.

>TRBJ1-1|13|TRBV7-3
CASRLDRNTEAFF
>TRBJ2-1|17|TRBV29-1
CSVEVPGRQGTTNEQFF
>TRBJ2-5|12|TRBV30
CAWSVWEETQYF
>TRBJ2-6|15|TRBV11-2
CASSPTVSGANVLTF
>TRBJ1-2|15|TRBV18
CASSPRQSGDYGYTF
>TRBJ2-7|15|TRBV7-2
CASSPLAGPDYEQYF
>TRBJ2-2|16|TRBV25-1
CASSDGGPGSTGELFF
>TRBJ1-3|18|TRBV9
CASSAPGRWPLAGNTIYF
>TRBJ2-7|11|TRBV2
CAREGDHEQYF
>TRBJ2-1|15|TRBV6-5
CASSYGGAGGNEQFF
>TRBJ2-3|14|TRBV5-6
CASSLGSNTDTQYF
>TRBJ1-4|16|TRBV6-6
CASSYVRSEAGEKLFF
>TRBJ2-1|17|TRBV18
CASSPPMRLAGVNEQFF
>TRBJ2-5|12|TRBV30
CAEGVAGETQYF
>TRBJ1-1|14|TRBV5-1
CASSRTGAGTEAFF
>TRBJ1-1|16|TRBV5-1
CASSLRTDPGNTEAFF
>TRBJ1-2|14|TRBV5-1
CASSRDVANYGYTF
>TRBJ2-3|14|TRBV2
CASSEGQGTDTQYF
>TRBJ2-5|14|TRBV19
CASSIGGFQETQYF
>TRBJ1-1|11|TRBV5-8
CASTLDTEAFF
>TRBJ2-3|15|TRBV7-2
CASTRTGGAADTQYF
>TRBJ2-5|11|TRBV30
CAWSWGETQYF
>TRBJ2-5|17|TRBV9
CASSTRGTSRGEETQYF
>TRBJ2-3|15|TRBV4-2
CASSLTSGNTDTQYF
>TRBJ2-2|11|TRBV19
CASSPSYELFF
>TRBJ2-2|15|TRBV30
CAWSPEEGYTGELFF
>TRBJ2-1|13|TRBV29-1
CSGLTSGSNEQFF
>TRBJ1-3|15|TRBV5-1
CASRNTGGPGNTIYF
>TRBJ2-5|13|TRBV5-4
CASSAGGSETQYF
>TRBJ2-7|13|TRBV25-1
CASRDRVLYEQYF
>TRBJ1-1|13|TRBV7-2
CASSLTENTEAFF
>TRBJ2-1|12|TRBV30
CAWSVGYNEQFF
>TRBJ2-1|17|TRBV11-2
CASSLGIRWEENNEQFF
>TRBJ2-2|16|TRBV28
CASSLYLQENTGELFF
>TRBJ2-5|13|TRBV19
CASSIGPRGTQYF
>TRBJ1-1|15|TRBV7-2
CASSPAGGDFTEAFF
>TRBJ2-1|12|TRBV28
CASNSGYNEQFF
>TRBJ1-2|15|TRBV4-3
CASSQHRGAGNGYTF
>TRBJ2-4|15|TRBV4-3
CASSQDSSGSDIQYF
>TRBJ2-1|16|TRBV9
CASSSASGFSYNEQFF
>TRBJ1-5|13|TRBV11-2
CASSLTVKEPQHF
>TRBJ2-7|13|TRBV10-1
CASSKTGVGEQYF
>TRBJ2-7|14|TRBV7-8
CASCVGDGLYEQYF
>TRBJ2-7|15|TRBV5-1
CASSLTSGSSYEQYF
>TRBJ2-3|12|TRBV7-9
CASSWEGDTQYF
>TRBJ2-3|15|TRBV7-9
CASSPYGGSADTQYF
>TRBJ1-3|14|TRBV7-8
CASRRTGSGNTIYF
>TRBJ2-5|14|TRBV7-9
CAGGLAGDQETQYF
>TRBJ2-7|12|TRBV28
CASSLQDYEQYF
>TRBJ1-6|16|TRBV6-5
CASSFGTGRYNSPLHF
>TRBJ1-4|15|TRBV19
CASSIVGRAGEKLFF
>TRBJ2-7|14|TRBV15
CATSNRDREYEQYF
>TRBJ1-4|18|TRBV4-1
CASSQDGARTGPREKLFF